This TCR beta chain was captured in a study of regulatory T cells in long-lasting Graves disease. Turning to the study itself: The criterion for persistent Graves' disease was over 5 years of antithyroid drugs with positive TSH receptor antibodies. Study results and limitations: The study found persistent patients shared more public clonotypes (2,741) than new patients (just over 950). Sample size, which was small, may have reduced accuracy.

Time point denoted: persistent/refractory GD, antithyroid drugs over 5 years with positive TRAb. From PBMCs, RNA was extracted and then used to make the TCR library. Comments on this clonotype: Its antigen is still unknown.

HTBI primers from iRepertoire and Arm-PCR of CDR3 regions yielded the TCR beta libraries. Each CDR3 protein is one row after TCRdb ran MiXCR on the multiplex PCR reads. The data contain a few hundred thousand distinct CDR3 sequences, about 25% of them singletons. The TCR sequence derives from a female donor with Graves disease. Sequences were derived from peripheral blood mononuclear cells (PBMCs), sampled when the disease was refractory, from a patient treated with antithyroid drugs.

CDR3 region: CAWSDAHLQGATEAFF. CDR3 bases: TGTGCCTGGAGTGACGCGCACCTCCAGGGGGCGACTGAAGCTTTCTTT. The rearrangement links TRBV30 to TRBJ1-1; 8 nucleotides match TRBD1. The CDR3 runs to 16 residues. CDR1 is GTSNPN, CDR2 SVGIG, per germline (reference sequence). The J segment lost 5 bases and the V segment lost 1 base, leaving 12 bases of the junction unmatched.